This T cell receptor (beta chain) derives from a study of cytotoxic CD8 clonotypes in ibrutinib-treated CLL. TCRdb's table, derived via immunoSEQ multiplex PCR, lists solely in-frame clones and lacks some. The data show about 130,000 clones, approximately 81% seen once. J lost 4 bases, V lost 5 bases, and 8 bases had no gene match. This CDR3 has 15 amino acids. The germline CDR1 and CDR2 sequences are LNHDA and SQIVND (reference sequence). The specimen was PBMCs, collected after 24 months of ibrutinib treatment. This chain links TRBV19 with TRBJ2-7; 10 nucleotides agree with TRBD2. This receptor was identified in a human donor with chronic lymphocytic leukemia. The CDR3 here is CASSPLAGEWYEQYF. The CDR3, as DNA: TGTGCCAGTAGTCCTCTAGCGGGGGAGTGGTACGAGCAGTACTTC.